The TCR beta chain described here comes from a study of regulatory T cells in long-lasting Graves disease. Notes on the study in general: Compared with new cases, persistent Graves' patients showed reduced TCR diversity.

Library construction for TCR beta used iRepertoire HTBI primers and Arm-PCR of CDR3 regions. MiXCR, applied by TCRdb to the multiplex PCR reads, yields one record per CDR3 protein. This table has under 250,000 distinct CDR3 sequences, 20% to 25% appearing once. This clonotype was counted ten times or more. Its antigen is unidentified. Documented time point: newly diagnosed GD, antithyroid drugs for less than 3 months. RNA extracted from PBMCs served as the sequencing template. Losses at the gene ends were 5 bases for V and 3 bases for J; bases not matched to a gene: 3. There are 13 residues in the CDR3. Germline CDR1 SGHRS, CDR2 YFSETQ.

The sequence came from a female donor with Graves disease. The sequences come from peripheral blood mononuclear cells (PBMCs), collected at new diagnosis, from a patient treated with antithyroid drugs. This chain connects TRBV5-1 to TRBJ2-5, with 8 bases matching TRBD1. The CDR3 loop reads CASRLTGEETQYF. The CDR3 DNA reads as TGCGCCAGCAGATTGACAGGGGAAGAGACCCAGTACTTC. Full variable domain (remainder filled in from reference TRBV5-1 and TRBJ2-5): KAGVTQTPRYLIKTRGQQVTLSCSPISGHRSVSWYQQTPGQGLQFLFEYFSETQRNKGNFPGRFSGRQFSNSRSEMNVSTLELGDSALYLCASRLTGEETQYFGPGTRLLVL.